The 32 T cell receptor beta chains below all came from one sample that was sequenced in a study of T cell changes during pregnancy in multiple sclerosis. TCRdb's copy holds only in-frame clones and misses some; the assay was immunoSEQ multiplex PCR. The sample shows approximately 52,000 clones, almost 95% of them seen only once. Material: CD4+ T cells from peripheral blood mononuclear cells, obtained in the third trimester of pregnancy. These receptors were collected from a female donor with multiple sclerosis, enrolled in a pregnancy study.

The chain uses TRBV9 and TRBJ2-2; D unresolved. CDR3 length: 14 residues. Trimming stripped 1 base from V and 7 bases from J, with 11 bases between. CDR1 SGDLS and CDR2 YYNGEE come from the germline V gene. The CDR3 loop reads CASSVQHGGGELFF. The CDR3 region has the DNA TGTGCCAGCAGCGTACAGCACGGCGGCGGGGAGCTGTTTTTT.

The rearrangement uses TRBV7-9 and TRBJ1-2, with D maybe TRBD1 (6 bases). The CDR3 spans 15 residues. V lost 1 base to trimming and J lost 6 bases, with 15 bases between them. From germline, CDR1 is SEHNR and CDR2 FQNEAQ (reference sequence). For the CDR3, the DNA is TGTGCCAGCAGCTTAGAAGTCGTCAGGGGAAATGGCTACACCTTC. This translates into CASSLEVVRGNGYTF.

The chain employs TRBV5-4 and TRBJ2-7; D may be TRBD2 (6 bases). The CDR3 contains 14 residues. Germline CDR1 SGHNT, CDR2 YYREEE (reference sequence). Deletions cut 4 bases from V and 3 bases from J, with 14 bases between. CDR3 sequence: CASSPGTGLYEQYF. The CDR3 bases are TGTGCCAGCAGCCCCGGGACTGGACTCTACGAGCAGTACTTC.

The V and J genes are TRBV28 and TRBJ2-3; 8 bases fit TRBD2. With V trimmed by 6 bases and J by 4 bases, 12 bases remained unmatched. This CDR3 is 16 amino acids long. Germline-derived CDR1 and CDR2 are MDHEN and SYDVKM. CDR3 loop: CASSRHRGGLPDTQYF. The DNA of the CDR3 is TGTGCCAGCAGCCGCCATCGGGGGGGGCTTCCAGATACGCAGTATTTT.

The gene calls are TRBV6-5 and TRBJ1-1; a possible D gene is TRBD1 (6 bases). This CDR3 has 16 residues. Germline CDR1 and CDR2: MNHEY and SVGAGI. Trimming took 0 bases from V and 5 from J, leaving 16 bases between them. For the CDR3, the DNA is TGTGCCAGCAGTTACTCGAGACAGGTGGGAAGGACTGAAGCTTTCTTT. It yields the protein CASSYSRQVGRTEAFF.

The chain uses TRBV5-1 and TRBJ1-2; D is undetermined. The CDR3 sequence is 13 residues long. The V gene's germline CDR1 is SGHRS and CDR2 YFSETQ. V gave up 4 bases and J gave up 3 bases, with 10 bases separating them. CDR3 sequence reads: CASSTGTHYGYTF. As DNA, the CDR3 is TGCGCCAGCAGCACGGGAACCCACTATGGCTACACCTTC.

This chain connects TRBV19 to TRBJ2-1; 14 nucleotides agree with TRBD2. CDR1 is LNHDA, CDR2 SQIVND, per germline (reference sequence). V gave up 4 bases and J gave up 9 bases; unmatched junction bases: 8. The CDR3 is 16 residues long. DNA of the CDR3: TGTGCCAGTAGTACCCAGGGACTAGCGGGAGTTTTTGAGCAGTTCTTC. Translation: CASSTQGLAGVFEQFF. Together with reference TRBV19 and TRBJ2-1, the CDR3 gives the full variable domain: DGGITQSPKYLFRKEGQNVTLSCEQNLNHDAMYWYRQDPGQGLRLIYYSQIVNDFQKGDIAEGYSVSREKKESFPLTVTSAQKNPTAFYLCASSTQGLAGVFEQFFGPGTRLTVL.

This chain connects TRBV29-1 to TRBJ1-1; 11 bases fit TRBD1. V shed 4 bases, J shed 4 bases, and the junction held 5 bases outside the gene matches. CDR3 length: 14 amino acids. Germline loops: CDR1 SQVTM, CDR2 ANQGSEA. The DNA of the CDR3 is TGCAGCGTTGGGGACAGGGGGTTCGGCACTGAAGCTTTCTTT. Protein sequence: CSVGDRGFGTEAFF.

This chain uses TRBV6-5 with TRBJ2-2; TRBD1 is a possible D gene (5 bases). Germline V gives CDR1 MNHEY, CDR2 SVGAGI. CDR3 length equals 14 residues. The germline V and J ends were trimmed by 7 bases and 0 bases, with 9 bases remaining between them. The DNA of the CDR3 is TGTGCCAGCACAGACAGCCCGAACACCGGGGAGCTGTTTTTT. As protein: CASTDSPNTGELFF.

The chain uses TRBV7-3 and TRBJ2-2; 9 nucleotides agree with TRBD2. Germline trimming cut 7 bases from V and 7 bases from J; bases unmatched to any gene: 10. The CDR3 is made up of 15 amino acids. The germline V gene encodes CDR1 SGHTA and CDR2 FQGTGA. The CDR3 loop is CASKRASGDGGELFF. CDR3 DNA: TGTGCCAGCAAAAGGGCTAGCGGGGATGGCGGGGAGCTGTTTTTT.

The rearrangement links TRBV7-9 to TRBJ2-1; D is possibly TRBD2 (5 bases). With 5 bases removed from V and 5 bases from J, the gap between germline ends came to 16 bases. This CDR3 region has 15 residues. Germline V lookup: CDR1 SEHNR, CDR2 FQNEAQ (reference sequence). The CDR3 region has the DNA TGTGCCAGCAGCCTCGGAGGCGTTTCAGACAATGAGCAGTTCTTC. The encoded protein is CASSLGGVSDNEQFF.

The gene calls are TRBV28 and TRBJ2-7; tentative D call: TRBD2 (6 bases). Germline V gives CDR1 MDHEN, CDR2 SYDVKM. This CDR3 has 15 residues. The V end lost 2 bases, the J end lost 6 bases, and 17 bases lay between the germline ends. CDR3 DNA sequence: TGTGCCAGCAGTTTAGGTACCGGGGGAAAGTCCGAGCAGTACTTC. Protein product: CASSLGTGGKSEQYF.

J is TRBJ2-2 and V is TRBV7-2, with TRBD2 matching over 7 bases. Germline V lookup: CDR1 SGHTA, CDR2 FQGNSA. CDR3 length equals 15 residues. Germline trimming cut 5 bases from V and 7 bases from J; bases unmatched to any gene: 10. This chain's CDR3 is CASSLSGLAGGELFF. CDR3 bases: TGTGCCAGCAGCCTAAGCGGATTAGCGGGCGGGGAGCTGTTTTTT.

This chain uses TRBV6-1 with TRBJ1-6; D not resolved. The CDR3 consists of 17 residues. The V end was cut by 0 bases, the J end by 0 bases, with 9 bases between. The germline CDR1 and CDR2 sequences are MNHNS and SASEGT. CDR3 in amino acids: CASSEAGRPSYNSPLHF. The CDR3 coding sequence is TGTGCCAGCAGTGAAGCGGGCAGGCCCTCCTATAATTCACCCCTCCACTTT.

The chain recombines TRBV30 with TRBJ1-2, with D possibly matching TRBD1 (5 bases). Germline CDR1 reads GTSNPN; CDR2 reads SVGIG (reference sequence). The CDR3 loop spans 15 amino acids. V lost 1 base, J lost 8 bases, and 20 bases lay in between. The CDR3 sequence: CAWSAAGFRRVGYTF. DNA of the CDR3: TGTGCCTGGAGTGCGGCAGGGTTCCGCCGGGTCGGCTACACCTTC.

The chain uses TRBV5-1 and TRBJ2-5; D not certain. The CDR3 length is 14 residues. The germline V gene encodes CDR1 SGHRS and CDR2 YFSETQ. V was shortened by 3 bases and J by 1 base, with 10 bases between the two germline ends. CDR3 protein: CASSSHGPQETQYF. CDR3 nucleotides: TGCGCCAGCAGCTCCCATGGGCCCCAAGAGACCCAGTACTTC. Looking up the rest from reference TRBV5-1 and TRBJ2-5 gives the full variable domain: KAGVTQTPRYLIKTRGQQVTLSCSPISGHRSVSWYQQTPGQGLQFLFEYFSETQRNKGNFPGRFSGRQFSNSRSEMNVSTLELGDSALYLCASSSHGPQETQYFGPGTRLLVL.

V is TRBV14 and J is TRBJ1-1; tentatively, D is TRBD1 (5 bases). V was pared by 1 base and J by 2 bases, with 11 bases between. Germline V gene sequence: CDR1 SGHDN, CDR2 FVKESK. This CDR3 has 15 amino acids. The CDR3 loop reads CASSQGQTGNTEAFF. The CDR3 bases are TGTGCCAGCAGCCAAGGTCAAACAGGTAACACTGAAGCTTTCTTT.

CDR3 coding DNA: TGTGCCAGCAGCTTGGAGCCTAGCGGGGTTTACGAGCAGTACTTC. This codes for CASSLEPSGVYEQYF. This chain links TRBV5-4 with TRBJ2-7; 9 bases align to TRBD2. The J segment lost 4 bases and the V segment lost 0 bases, leaving 5 bases of the junction unmatched. The CDR3 totals 15 residues. Germline V gene sequence: CDR1 SGHNT, CDR2 YYREEE (reference sequence).

This clone was seen a few times. The chain links TRBV28 to TRBJ1-5; D possibly corresponds to TRBD1 (6 bases). Germline CDR1 MDHEN, CDR2 SYDVKM. CDR3 size: 15 residues. V lost 2 bases and J lost 1, with 9 bases in between. The CDR3 sequence: CASSLPGESNQPQHF. The CDR3 bases are TGTGCCAGCAGTTTACCAGGGGAGAGCAATCAGCCCCAGCATTTT.

The chain links TRBV28 to TRBJ2-5; D remains ambiguous. Trimming cost V 3 bases and J 9 bases, with 11 bases left between them. This CDR3 is 12 amino acids long. CDR1 and CDR2 from the germline V gene are MDHEN and SYDVKM. The CDR3 coding sequence is TGTGCCAGCAGTTTCCCCCGGGTTGCCCAGTACTTC. It translates to CASSFPRVAQYF. The whole variable domain, remainder taken from reference TRBV28 and TRBJ2-5, is DVKVTQSSRYLVKRTGEKVFLECVQDMDHENMFWYRQDPGLGLRLIYFSYDVKMKEKGDIPEGYSVSREKKERFSLILESASTNQTSMYLCASSFPRVAQYFGPGTRLLVL.

The genes are TRBV19 and TRBJ2-3; 13 bases are shared with TRBD2. There are 17 residues in the CDR3. J gave up 5 bases and V 2 bases, and 7 bases lay outside the gene matches. Germline V gene lookup returns CDR1 LNHDA and CDR2 SQIVND (reference sequence). The CDR3 nucleotides are TGTGCCAGTAGTATACGGACTAGCGGGAGTCTAGGAGATACGCAGTATTTT. It encodes CASSIRTSGSLGDTQYF.

This rearrangement joins TRBV5-1 to TRBJ2-1; 7 nucleotides agree with TRBD2. With 4 bases clipped from V and 10 bases from J, the junction kept 14 bases outside the gene matches. The CDR3 is 15 residues long. CDR1 is SGHRS and CDR2 is YFSETQ in the germline V gene. CDR3 loop: CASSLNAGRAREQFF. For the CDR3, the DNA is TGCGCCAGCAGCCTGAACGCGGGGAGGGCGCGGGAGCAGTTCTTC.

The chain recombines TRBV7-2 with TRBJ2-7; weak D call: TRBD2 (6 bases). CDR1 SGHTA and CDR2 FQGNSA come from the germline V gene. The V end was cut by 6 bases, the J end by 0 bases, with 12 bases between. The CDR3 is 14 amino acids. The CDR3 sequence: CASSRDGSSYEQYF. Written as DNA, the CDR3 is TGTGCCAGCAGTCGGGACGGGAGCTCCTACGAGCAGTACTTC.

This clone has a single count. The chain links TRBV27 to TRBJ2-1; 11 nucleotides line up with TRBD2. Trimming at V came to 4 bases and at J to 4 bases, leaving 6 bases not matched to a gene. Looked up from germline, CDR1 is MNHEY and CDR2 is SMNVEV (reference sequence). The CDR3 extends over 16 amino acids. The CDR3 spells CASSSYSGRGYNEQFF. CDR3 nucleotide sequence: TGTGCCAGCAGTTCCTATAGCGGGAGGGGGTACAATGAGCAGTTCTTC.

The chain employs TRBV5-1 and TRBJ1-4; TRBD1 might be the D (5 bases). The germline V gene encodes CDR1 SGHRS and CDR2 YFSETQ. The V gene lost 0 bases and the J gene lost 4 bases, with 7 bases spanning the gap. CDR3 length equals 14 residues. The CDR3 DNA sequence: TGCGCCAGCAGCTTGGGACAGAGTAATGAAAAACTGTTTTTT. Its translation: CASSLGQSNEKLFF.

The J gene is TRBJ1-3, the V gene TRBV27; no firm D call. The CDR3 covers 16 residues. The V and J ends lost 3 bases and 0 bases respectively, with 12 bases between them. Germline assignment: CDR1 MNHEY and CDR2 SMNVEV (reference sequence). In DNA form, the CDR3 reads TGTGCCAGCAGTTTCCACAGTAAGAGCTCTGGAAACACCATATATTTT. It codes for CASSFHSKSSGNTIYF.

This clone was picked up one time. The rearrangement joins TRBV5-1 to TRBJ2-1; 10 nucleotides align to TRBD2. Losses at the gene ends were 2 bases for V and 7 bases for J; bases not matched to a gene: 3. Germline values: CDR1 SGHRS, CDR2 YFSETQ. The CDR3 spans 14 residues. The CDR3 nucleotides read TGCGCCAGCAGCTTACTAGCGGGACATAATGAGCAGTTCTTC. This gives the protein CASSLLAGHNEQFF. Combining the CDR3 with reference TRBV5-1 and TRBJ2-1 gives the whole variable domain KAGVTQTPRYLIKTRGQQVTLSCSPISGHRSVSWYQQTPGQGLQFLFEYFSETQRNKGNFPGRFSGRQFSNSRSEMNVSTLELGDSALYLCASSLLAGHNEQFFGPGTRLTVL.

Here the CDR3 DNA reads TGTGCCAGCAGGGGAGGGCAATACAGCTACACCTTC. It encodes CASRGGQYSYTF. The chain links TRBV6-5 to TRBJ1-2; the D is unclear. V lost 6 bases, J lost 9 bases, and 14 bases lay in between. CDR3 size: 12 residues. The germline gives CDR1 MNHEY, CDR2 SVGAGI.

This chain connects TRBV5-1 to TRBJ2-2; D perhaps matches TRBD2 (6 bases). Germline-derived CDR1 and CDR2 are SGHRS and YFSETQ. V gave up 2 bases and J gave up 2 bases, with 22 bases separating them. The length of the CDR3 is 19 residues. CDR3 coding DNA: TGCGCCAGCAGCTTTCTCCCGGGACTGAGCCAGTTCAACACCGGGGAGCTGTTTTTT. It is translated as CASSFLPGLSQFNTGELFF. The full variable domain, in which reference TRBV5-1 and TRBJ2-2 provide the parts outside the CDR3, is KAGVTQTPRYLIKTRGQQVTLSCSPISGHRSVSWYQQTPGQGLQFLFEYFSETQRNKGNFPGRFSGRQFSNSRSEMNVSTLELGDSALYLCASSFLPGLSQFNTGELFFGEGSRLTVL.

The chain carries TRBV19 and TRBJ2-1; D is perhaps TRBD2 (5 bases). This CDR3 is built from 14 residues. Per the germline V gene, CDR1 is LNHDA and CDR2 is SQIVND (reference sequence). Trimming removed 3 bases from V and 1 base from J, with 7 bases in between. CDR3: CASSMPGSYNEQFF. The CDR3 DNA reads TGTGCCAGTAGTATGCCGGGGTCCTACAATGAGCAGTTCTTC.

This rearrangement joins TRBV5-4 to TRBJ1-4; D is uncertain. The ends were cut back, 2 bases at V and 5 bases at J, with 4 bases in the middle. Germline-derived CDR1 and CDR2 are SGHNT and YYREEE (reference sequence). The CDR3 contains 12 residues. The CDR3, as DNA: TGTGCCAGCAGCTTTATAAATGAAAAACTGTTTTTT. As protein: CASSFINEKLFF.

The chain carries TRBV9 and TRBJ2-5; 7 nucleotides match TRBD1. V shed 4 bases, J shed 5 bases, and the junction held 8 bases outside the gene matches. CDR1 is SGDLS and CDR2 is YYNGEE in the germline V gene. The CDR3 loop spans 14 amino acids. This CDR3 is CASSREGARETQYF. Written as DNA, the CDR3 is TGTGCCAGCAGCCGAGAGGGGGCCCGGGAGACCCAGTACTTC. The whole variable domain, filled in from reference TRBV9 and TRBJ2-5, reads DSGVTQTPKHLITATGQRVTLRCSPRSGDLSVYWYQQSLDQGLQFLIQYYNGEERAKGNILERFSAQQFPDLHSELNLSSLELGDSALYFCASSREGARETQYFGPGTRLLVL.